This TCR beta chain was sequenced in a study of blood T cell repertoires in COVID-19. About the study: Italy, Spain and the United States were the sources of the convalescent and acute COVID-19 samples. T cells, B-cell-depleted T cells, or PBMCs supplied cDNA or gDNA.

Original processing methods: Amplified reference gene primers provided the basis for estimating nucleated cell counts. The assay was immunoSEQ multiplex PCR, and TCRdb's table has in-frame clones only and misses some. V and J calls and clone size are copied from that table; D and trimming were computed from the DNA. The data show 25,000 or so clones, roughly 94% seen once. Germline V gives CDR1 LNHDA, CDR2 SQIVND (reference sequence). The CDR3 extends over 15 amino acids. V was pared by 7 bases and J by 2 bases, with 8 bases of the junction left unmatched. The source material was peripheral blood. The TCR sequence derives from a human donor with active COVID-19. The donor label of this sample is uncertain. The chain carries TRBV19 and TRBJ1-1; 9 bases fit TRBD1. The DNA for the CDR3 is TGTGCCAGTAAAATACAGGGGGCTGGTAACACTGAAGCTTTCTTT. Translating it yields CASKIQGAGNTEAFF. Filled out from reference TRBV19 and TRBJ1-1, the complete variable domain reads DGGITQSPKYLFRKEGQNVTLSCEQNLNHDAMYWYRQDPGQGLRLIYYSQIVNDFQKGDIAEGYSVSREKKESFPLTVTSAQKNPTAFYLCASKIQGAGNTEAFFGQGTRLTVV.